The 21 T cell receptor beta chains below all came from one sample that was sequenced in a study of Ad26.COV2.S vaccination and SARS-CoV-2 variants. Sequencing used immunoSEQ multiplex PCR; TCRdb keeps in-frame clones, though not all of them. The profile shows some 330,000 clones, roughly 90% of them singletons. The treatment: around 19 received Ad26.COV2.S at low or high dose, single or two shots; roughly 5 received placebo; per-sample allocation not given. Sampling happened 63 days after the first vaccine or placebo injection. Source: peripheral blood, taken in a trial of Ad26.COV2.S vaccine versus placebo. Every receptor here comes from a person aged 18-60 years who received the Ad26.COV2.S COVID-19 vaccine or a placebo.

This clone was seen once. J is TRBJ1-1 and V is TRBV30; D is uncertain. This CDR3 has 16 residues. V lost 3 bases and J 4 bases, leaving 21 bases between the germline ends. Germline V gene data show CDR1 as GTSNPN and CDR2 as SVGIG (reference sequence). CDR3 DNA sequence: TGTGCCTGGAGGCCGAAAACCGCGTTTACCGCCACTGAAGCTTTCTTT. This gives the protein CAWRPKTAFTATEAFF.

The chain employs TRBV14 and TRBJ1-2; TRBD1 is a possible D gene (5 bases). The CDR3 has 16 residues. Germline-derived CDR1 and CDR2 are SGHDN and FVKESK. Trimming pared 1 base from V and 3 bases from J, leaving 15 bases between. CDR3 DNA sequence: TGTGCCAGCAGCCAAGGGTGGGGCCCTGGGGACTATGGCTACACCTTC. Translation gives CASSQGWGPGDYGYTF.

This clone occurred once. The chain uses TRBV5-1 and TRBJ2-2; D is undetermined. V lost 0 bases and J 6 bases, leaving 15 bases between the germline ends. Looked up from germline, CDR1 is SGHRS and CDR2 is YFSETQ. The CDR3 consists of 16 residues. The CDR3 protein is CASSLELTFGAGELFF. CDR3 in DNA: TGCGCCAGCAGCTTGGAACTCACCTTTGGAGCCGGGGAGCTGTTTTTT. Full variable domain (rest looked up from reference TRBV5-1 and TRBJ2-2): KAGVTQTPRYLIKTRGQQVTLSCSPISGHRSVSWYQQTPGQGLQFLFEYFSETQRNKGNFPGRFSGRQFSNSRSEMNVSTLELGDSALYLCASSLELTFGAGELFFGEGSRLTVL.

The table lists this clone with a few counts. The chain has TRBV4-1 and TRBJ1-5; D possibly corresponds to TRBD1 (5 bases). V lost 5 bases and J 3 bases, leaving 8 bases between the germline ends. This CDR3 contains 13 residues. Looked up from germline, CDR1 is MGHRA and CDR2 is YSYEKL. The CDR3 sequence is CASSRGFNQPQHF. For the CDR3, the DNA is TGCGCCAGCAGCAGGGGTTTCAATCAGCCCCAGCATTTT.

V is TRBV11-3 and J is TRBJ2-3; 15 bases fit TRBD2. J gave up 3 bases and V 0 bases, and 1 base lay outside the gene matches. This CDR3 comprises 17 residues. CDR1 SGHNT and CDR2 YENEEA come from the germline V gene. CDR3 nucleotide sequence: TGTGCCAGCAGCTTAGAGGGGACTAGCGGGAGGACAGATACGCAGTATTTT. Protein sequence: CASSLEGTSGRTDTQYF.

V usage is TRBV7-2 and J usage is TRBJ1-5; a weak D match, TRBD1 (5 bases). V lost 5 bases to trimming and J lost 0 bases, with 11 bases between them. This CDR3 region has 15 residues. The germline V gene encodes CDR1 SGHTA and CDR2 FQGNSA. The CDR3 DNA reads TGTGCCAGCAGCCGGGACGGGGATAGCAATCAGCCCCAGCATTTT. This gives the protein CASSRDGDSNQPQHF. The full variable domain, its missing parts supplied by reference TRBV7-2 and TRBJ1-5, is GAGVSQSPSNKVTEKGKDVELRCDPISGHTALYWYRQSLGQGLEFLIYFQGNSAPDKSGLPSDRFSAERTGGSVSTLTIQRTQQEDSAVYLCASSRDGDSNQPQHFGDGTRLSIL.

V usage is TRBV27 and J usage is TRBJ2-1; 11 bases line up with TRBD2. CDR1 and CDR2 from the germline V gene are MNHEY and SMNVEV (reference sequence). The V segment lost 1 base and the J segment 4 bases; nucleotides outside the gene matches: 3. This CDR3 region has 16 residues. The CDR3 here is CASSLLGLAGYNEQFF. CDR3 nucleotide sequence: TGTGCCAGCAGTTTATTAGGACTAGCGGGTTACAATGAGCAGTTCTTC.

This chain links TRBV6-2 or TRBV6-3 with TRBJ2-7, with 11 bases matching TRBD2. The CDR3 loop spans 14 amino acids. The J segment lost 6 bases and the V segment lost 5 bases, leaving 6 bases of the junction unmatched. Germline lookup yields CDR1 MNHEY and CDR2 SVGEGT. CDR3 DNA: TGTGCCAGCAGTCTAGCGGGAGGCCCGTCCGAGCAGTACGTC. This codes for CASSLAGGPSEQYV.

The V call is TRBV9, the J call TRBJ2-5, with a weak D call TRBD1 (6 bases). The CDR3 extends over 15 amino acids. V gave up 4 bases and J gave up 4 bases, with 17 bases separating them. CDR1 is SGDLS, CDR2 YYNGEE, per germline. The CDR3 sequence: CASSPTMGAGETQYF. CDR3 DNA sequence: TGTGCCAGCAGCCCGACGATGGGGGCTGGAGAGACCCAGTACTTC.

V is TRBV21-1 and J is TRBJ1-2; TRBD1 is the table's D call, not checked against the DNA. TRBV21-1 is reported as a pseudogene. This CDR3 comprises 16 residues. CDR3 nucleotide sequence: TGTGCCAGCAGCAAGGGGAGCAGGGGGAGTAGGTACGGCTACACCTTC. Protein: CASSKGSRGSRYGYTF.

The chain has TRBV4-1 and TRBJ1-4, with 7 bases that match TRBD1. The CDR3 has 21 residues. The V gene's germline CDR1 is MGHRA and CDR2 YSYEKL. The J segment lost 0 bases and the V segment lost 4 bases, leaving 20 bases of the junction unmatched. CDR3 bases: TGCGCCAGCAGCCGATATATACCTCGGCAGGGGGTGCCCACAACTAATGAAAAACTGTTTTTT. Translation: CASSRYIPRQGVPTTNEKLFF.

This chain connects TRBV9 to TRBJ1-3; D call uncertain. CDR1 is SGDLS and CDR2 is YYNGEE in the germline V gene. The V gene lost 3 bases and the J gene lost 0 bases, with 7 bases spanning the gap. The CDR3 runs 14 residues. CDR3 coding DNA: TGTGCCAGCAGCGCCCCGGGCTCTGGAAACACCATATATTTT. It yields the protein CASSAPGSGNTIYF.

The rearrangement links TRBV6-5 to TRBJ1-1; 7 bases are a match to TRBD1. The CDR3 loop spans 15 amino acids. Germline V gives CDR1 MNHEY, CDR2 SVGAGI. Trimming removed 2 bases from V and 5 bases from J; junction bases left unmatched: 8. DNA for the CDR3: TGTGCCAGCAGTTACAGATCGACAGGGAGGACTGAAGCTTTCTTT. It is translated as CASSYRSTGRTEAFF.

The chain recombines TRBV6-5 with TRBJ1-1, with D hard to call. CDR3 length equals 12 residues. The germline V gene has CDR1 MNHEY and CDR2 SVGAGI. V lost 7 bases, J lost 2 bases, and 8 bases lay in between. CDR3 in amino acids: CASNGGNTEAFF. In DNA, the CDR3 is TGTGCCAGCAACGGCGGCAACACTGAAGCTTTCTTT.

V is TRBV9 and J is TRBJ1-2; D is uncertain. In germline, CDR1 is SGDLS, CDR2 YYNGEE. This CDR3 spans 16 amino acids. V shed 3 bases and J shed 2 bases, with 17 bases lying between them. CDR3 DNA sequence: TGTGCCAGCAGCGCCGCGGAGATAATTGAGAACTATGGCTACACCTTC. It specifies CASSAAEIIENYGYTF.

This chain links TRBV12-5 with TRBJ1-5, with D uncertain. Germline CDR1 is LGHNT and CDR2 is FRNRAP. The CDR3 contains 17 residues. Trimming pared 1 base from V and 0 bases from J, leaving 13 bases between. This chain's CDR3 is CASGLAKKGFSNQPQHF. The CDR3 nucleotides are TGTGCTAGTGGTTTGGCGAAAAAAGGGTTTAGCAATCAGCCCCAGCATTTT. The complete variable domain, with remaining parts taken from reference TRBV12-5 and TRBJ1-5, reads DARVTQTPRHKVTEMGQEVTMRCQPILGHNTVFWYRQTMMQGLELLAYFRNRAPLDDSGMPKDRFSAEMPDATLATLKIQPSEPRDSAVYFCASGLAKKGFSNQPQHFGDGTRLSIL.

The chain links TRBV18 to TRBJ1-4; D might be TRBD1 (6 bases). The CDR3 totals 13 residues. The ends were cut back, 8 bases at V and 8 bases at J, with 15 bases in the middle. The germline CDR1 and CDR2 sequences are KGHSH and LQKENI. CDR3 DNA: TGTGCCAGCGCAACAGGGATGGGAGAAAAACTGTTTTTT. This codes for CASATGMGEKLFF.

The chain is built from TRBV7-2 and TRBJ2-1; no firm D call. The V end was cut by 1 base, the J end by 2 bases, with 12 bases between. The CDR3 is made up of 16 amino acids. From germline, CDR1 is SGHTA and CDR2 FQGNSA. CDR3: CASSLDSRATYNEQFF. The CDR3 DNA follows: TGTGCCAGCAGCTTAGACTCCCGGGCGACCTACAATGAGCAGTTCTTC.

The V and J genes are TRBV6-2 or TRBV6-3 and TRBJ1-1, with 7 bases aligning to TRBD1. Looked up from germline, CDR1 is MNHEY and CDR2 is SVGEGT. The CDR3 is 14 amino acids. J gave up 5 bases and V 5 bases, and 8 bases lay outside the gene matches. The CDR3 reads CASSVTQGWTEAFF. CDR3 coding DNA: TGTGCCAGCAGTGTAACACAGGGGTGGACTGAAGCTTTCTTT.

This chain uses TRBV5-4 with TRBJ2-3; the D gene is possibly TRBD2 (6 bases). Per the germline V gene, CDR1 is SGHNT and CDR2 is YYREEE (reference sequence). The germline V and J ends were trimmed by 5 bases and 2 bases, with 18 bases remaining between them. This CDR3 contains 16 residues. Written as DNA, the CDR3 is TGTGCCAGCAGACCTGACATGAGGGACTCCACAGATACGCAGTATTTT. It codes for CASRPDMRDSTDTQYF.

The CDR3 DNA reads TGCGCCAGCAGCGAGGGACAGATTACCGGGGAGCTGTTTTTT. This gives the protein CASSEGQITGELFF. V and J are TRBV5-1 and TRBJ2-2; 7 bases fit TRBD1. The junction had 5 bases not matched to a gene; V was cut back by 4 bases and J by 5 bases. Per germline, CDR1 SGHRS and CDR2 YFSETQ. The length of the CDR3 is 14 residues.